The T cell receptor beta chain under discussion was sequenced for a study of blood T cells in healthy people across ages. For the study at large: Every two T cells gave about one barcoded beta molecule via template switching.

There are a few counts of this clonotype. Antigen: not known. General observations from the study: Estimates of total diversity, which came from one million sequenced T cells, were considered to be underestimates.

Through a sample-barcoded 5' primer and a J-beta primer mix, a second PCR was run for about 6 to 12 cycles. TCRdb recomputed calls from the 5' RACE reads with MiXCR, one row per CDR3 protein. The sample consists of roughly 1,500,000 distinct CDR3 sequences, about 31% of them appearing once. The source of this sequence is a woman in her twenties or thirties in good health. Sequencing was carried out using blood.

CDR3 loop: CSARLAGGPKLDTQYF. CDR3 DNA sequence: TGCAGTGCTAGACTAGCGGGGGGGCCTAAGTTAGATACGCAGTATTTT. This chain connects TRBV20-1 to TRBJ2-3; 12 positions match TRBD2. Losses at the gene ends were 2 bases for V and 5 bases for J; bases not matched to a gene: 8. The CDR3 has 16 amino acids. Germline CDR1 DFQATT, CDR2 SNEGSKA (reference sequence).